This is a list of T cell receptor beta chains from one sample in a study of human thymus T cells. Generated by immunoSEQ multiplex PCR, the TCRdb table keeps only in-frame clones and is missing some. The repertoire holds approximately 40,000 clones, with 90% to 95% as singletons. Sequenced sample: blood. Receptors originate from a boy younger than two with a congenital heart defect but otherwise immunologically healthy. Both conserved end residues are part of each CDR3. A D gene is named only where the DNA matches it firmly. Clone size is not always given. Where it is, it says once, few, many or a class for expanded clones.

v_call	clone_size	j_call	d_call	cdr3_aa	cdr3_nt
TRBV5-6	NA	TRBJ2-5	NA	CASSMRETQYF	TGTGCCAGCAGCATGAGGGAGACCCAGTACTTC
TRBV29-1	NA	TRBJ1-1	NA	CSVEGFMNTEAFF	TGCAGCGTTGAAGGGTTCATGAACACTGAAGCTTTCTTT
TRBV6-7	NA	TRBJ2-1	TRBD2	CASSYRGLAGTNEQFF	TGTGCCAGCAGTTACCGCGGACTAGCGGGGACAAATGAGCAGTTCTTC
TRBV19	NA	TRBJ1-2	NA	CASTRTAYGYTF	TGTGCCAGTACCCGGACAGCCTATGGCTACACCTTC
TRBV7-8	NA	TRBJ1-1	TRBD1	CASSLTGADGAFF	TGTGCCAGCAGCTTAACAGGGGCCGACGGAGCTTTCTTT
TRBV10-3	NA	TRBJ2-3	TRBD2	CATLAGVADTQYF	TGTGCCACTCTAGCGGGGGTTGCAGATACGCAGTATTTT
TRBV30	few	TRBJ1-1	NA	CAWSVLGYTEAFF	TGTGCCTGGAGTGTACTGGGTTACACTGAAGCTTTCTTT
TRBV5-1	once	TRBJ2-3	TRBD2	CASSLSTSGQYF	TGCGCCAGCAGCTTGAGTACTAGCGGGCAGTATTTT
TRBV5-4	NA	TRBJ2-1	TRBD2	CASPGTSGGANEQFF	TGTGCCAGCCCCGGGACTAGCGGGGGGGCGAATGAGCAGTTCTTC
TRBV20-1	NA	TRBJ1-3	NA	CSPRGGNTIYF	TGCAGTCCCCGAGGTGGAAACACCATATATTTT
TRBV6-5	NA	TRBJ1-3	NA	CASSSLLRSGNTIYF	TGTGCCAGCAGTTCCCTCTTACGGTCTGGAAACACCATATATTTT
TRBV9	NA	TRBJ1-3	NA	CASSVARDSGNTIYF	TGTGCCAGCAGCGTAGCCAGGGACTCTGGAAACACCATATATTTT
TRBV2	NA	TRBJ1-4	NA	CASSARGGPNEKLFF	TGTGCCAGCAGTGCAAGGGGAGGACCCAATGAAAAACTGTTTTTT
TRBV25-1	NA	TRBJ2-1	NA	CASSDLDGDLSNEQFF	TGTGCCAGCAGTGATCTTGACGGAGACCTAAGCAATGAGCAGTTCTTC
TRBV5-4	NA	TRBJ1-5	NA	CASSLDKNQPQHF	TGTGCCAGCAGCTTGGACAAAAATCAGCCCCAGCATTTT
TRBV2	NA	TRBJ2-7	NA	CASSEAIQDFAGQYF	TGTGCCAGCAGTGAAGCGATCCAGGACTTCGCGGGGCAGTACTTC
TRBV6-1	NA	TRBJ2-5	NA	CASSEWAFKETQYF	TGTGCCAGCAGTGAATGGGCTTTCAAAGAGACCCAGTACTTC
TRBV7-9	NA	TRBJ1-2	TRBD1	CASSQGGQLNYGYTF	TGTGCCAGCAGCCAAGGGGGACAGCTTAACTATGGCTACACCTTC
TRBV28	NA	TRBJ1-6	TRBD1	CASSFQGGGSPLHF	TGTGCCAGCAGTTTTCAGGGGGGGGGCTCACCCCTCCACTTT
TRBV2	NA	TRBJ1-2	NA	CASSDNNYGYTF	TGTGCCAGCAGTGACAATAACTATGGCTACACCTTC
TRBV10-1	NA	TRBJ2-7	NA	CASMGRSSYEQYF	TGCGCCAGCATGGGAAGGAGCTCCTACGAGCAGTACTTC
TRBV25-1	once	TRBJ1-2	NA	CASSEWGAGANYGYTF	TGTGCCAGCAGTGAATGGGGGGCTGGAGCTAACTATGGCTACACCTTC
TRBV4-3	NA	TRBJ1-1	NA	CASSQDNGFTEAFF	TGCGCCAGCAGCCAAGATAACGGGTTCACTGAAGCTTTCTTT
TRBV6-1	NA	TRBJ2-7	NA	CASSPHSREQYF	TGTGCCAGCAGTCCGCACTCTCGGGAGCAGTACTTC
TRBV20-1	NA	TRBJ1-4	NA	CSAATNEKLFF	TGCAGTGCGGCAACTAATGAAAAACTGTTTTTT
TRBV30	few	TRBJ1-1	NA	CAWSVLGNTEAFF	TGTGCCTGGAGTGTACTGGGGAACACTGAAGCTTTCTTT
TRBV5-4	NA	TRBJ2-2	NA	CASSFSMNTGELFF	TGTGCCAGCAGCTTTTCGATGAACACCGGGGAGCTGTTTTTT
TRBV7-9	NA	TRBJ2-7	NA	CASSSFGTRDPYEQYF	TGTGCCAGCAGCTCTTTCGGCACCAGGGATCCCTACGAGCAGTACTTC
TRBV6-5	NA	TRBJ1-2	NA	CASSWTGQAYGYTF	TGTGCCAGCAGTTGGACGGGACAAGCCTATGGCTACACCTTC
TRBV4-2	NA	TRBJ2-7	NA	CASSQDGGPYEQYF	TGTGCCAGCAGCCAAGATGGGGGCCCCTACGAGCAGTACTTC
TRBV19	NA	TRBJ1-2	NA	CASSIANPQVPGYTF	TGTGCCAGTAGTATAGCGAATCCACAGGTCCCCGGCTACACCTTC
TRBV6-4	once	TRBJ2-4	TRBD1	CASSDFDRGAKNIQYF	TGTGCCAGCAGTGACTTTGACAGGGGAGCCAAAAACATTCAGTACTTC
TRBV25-1	NA	TRBJ2-2	TRBD2	CASSHLAGVTGELFF	TGTGCCAGCAGTCACCTAGCGGGGGTTACCGGGGAGCTGTTTTTT
TRBV5-1	NA	TRBJ2-5	NA	CASSPVGTGSFNF	NA
TRBV10-3	NA	TRBJ2-2	TRBD2	CAISTRTSGGPPNTGELFF	TGTGCCATCAGTACTAGGACTAGCGGGGGGCCTCCGAACACCGGGGAGCTGTTTTTT
TRBV11-2	NA	TRBJ1-2	TRBD1	CASSGEDRAYGYTF	TGTGCCAGCAGCGGTGAAGACAGGGCTTATGGCTACACCTTC
TRBV5-4	NA	TRBJ1-6	TRBD1	CASSVRGLSYNSPLHF	TGTGCCAGCAGCGTCAGGGGGCTTTCCTATAATTCACCCCTCCACTTT
TRBV2	NA	TRBJ1-2	TRBD1	CATRDRGAANYGYTF	TGTGCCACCCGGGACAGGGGAGCGGCTAACTATGGCTACACCTTC
TRBV15	NA	TRBJ1-1	NA	CATSREAFGSRKTEAFF	TGTGCCACCAGCAGAGAGGCCTTTGGAAGCAGGAAGACTGAAGCTTTCTTT
TRBV15	NA	TRBJ2-7	NA	CATSRQGYEQYF	TGTGCCACCAGCAGACAGGGCTACGAGCAGTACTTC
TRBV30	NA	TRBJ1-5	TRBD1	CAWSVQGDQPQHF	TGTGCCTGGAGTGTACAGGGGGATCAGCCCCAGCATTTT
TRBV7-6	NA	TRBJ2-5	NA	CASSLAQYHPQYF	TGTGCCAGCAGCTTAGCCCAGTACCACCCCCAGTACTTC
TRBV5-4	NA	TRBJ2-3	TRBD2	CASSPRQAGGPDTQYF	TGTGCCAGCAGCCCTCGTCAGGCGGGGGGGCCAGATACGCAGTATTTT
TRBV5-6	once	TRBJ2-4	NA	CASSFLGTAKNIQYF	TGTGCCAGCAGCTTTCTGGGGACGGCCAAAAACATTCAGTACTTC
TRBV4-2	once	TRBJ1-5	TRBD1	CASSLGQGNQPQHF	TGTGCCAGCAGCCTGGGACAGGGCAATCAGCCCCAGCATTTT
TRBV10-2	NA	TRBJ2-5	NA	CASSEGGETQYF	TGCGCCAGCAGTGAGGGGGGCGAGACCCAGTACTTC
TRBV30	NA	TRBJ1-4	NA	CAWTNYRETNEKLFF	TGTGCCTGGACAAATTACAGGGAAACTAATGAAAAACTGTTTTTT
TRBV6-1	NA	TRBJ2-7	TRBD2	CASSGLAGAYEQCF	TGTGCCAGCAGTGGACTAGCGGGGGCCTACGAGCAGTGCTTC
TRBV5-5	NA	TRBJ1-1	TRBD1	CASSPTGKTEAFF	TGTGCCAGCAGCCCGACAGGGAAGACTGAAGCTTTCTTT
TRBV7-2	NA	TRBJ2-7	TRBD1	CASSFAGQAGEQYF	TGTGCCAGCAGCTTTGCGGGACAGGCGGGGGAGCAGTACTTC
TRBV5-4	NA	TRBJ1-2	NA	CASSLDSNYGYTF	TGTGCCAGCAGCTTGGACAGCAACTATGGCTACACCTTC
TRBV2	NA	TRBJ1-2	NA	CASSDAVVSYGYTF	TGTGCCAGCAGTGACGCTGTGGTTAGCTATGGCTACACCTTC
TRBV7-9	NA	TRBJ1-1	NA	CASSQEGETEAFF	TGTGCCAGCAGCCAGGAGGGGGAGACTGAAGCTTTCTTT
TRBV6-5	NA	TRBJ1-1	TRBD1	CATRQGSNTEAFF	TGTGCCACCAGACAGGGCTCGAACACTGAAGCTTTCTTT
TRBV28	NA	TRBJ2-7	NA	CASNSSGGGTYEQYF	TGTGCCAGCAATTCGTCAGGGGGAGGAACCTACGAGCAGTACTTC
TRBV20-1	once	TRBJ1-2	NA	CSVGTNYGYTF	TGCAGTGTAGGGACTAACTATGGCTACACCTTC
TRBV15	once	TRBJ2-5	NA	CATSRVRNQETQYF	TGTGCCACCAGCAGAGTAAGGAACCAAGAGACCCAGTACTTC